This T cell receptor (beta chain) was recorded in a study of blood T cell repertoires in COVID-19. Turning to the study itself: Sites across the United States, Italy and Spain contributed samples from acute and convalescent COVID-19.

In the original processing: Scientists estimated how many nucleated cells there were by amplifying reference gene primers. The protocol was immunoSEQ multiplex PCR, while the TCRdb copy is restricted to in-frame clones and leaves out a portion. V, J and clone size are those of that table, while D and trimming were read from the DNA. The sample lists tens of thousands of clones, around four fifths occurring once. Losses at the gene ends were 4 bases for V and 1 base for J; bases not matched to a gene: 4. Germline CDR1 ENHRY, CDR2 SYGVKD. This CDR3 is built from 15 residues. The sample taken for sequencing was peripheral blood. The TCR was taken from a woman older than 75 with active or convalescent COVID-19. The chain employs TRBV10-3 and TRBJ2-5; 9 bases line up with TRBD2. The CDR3 region has the DNA TGTGCCATCAGTGTGAGCGGGGGGTCCCAAGAGACCCAGTACTTC. Amino acids: CAISVSGGSQETQYF.